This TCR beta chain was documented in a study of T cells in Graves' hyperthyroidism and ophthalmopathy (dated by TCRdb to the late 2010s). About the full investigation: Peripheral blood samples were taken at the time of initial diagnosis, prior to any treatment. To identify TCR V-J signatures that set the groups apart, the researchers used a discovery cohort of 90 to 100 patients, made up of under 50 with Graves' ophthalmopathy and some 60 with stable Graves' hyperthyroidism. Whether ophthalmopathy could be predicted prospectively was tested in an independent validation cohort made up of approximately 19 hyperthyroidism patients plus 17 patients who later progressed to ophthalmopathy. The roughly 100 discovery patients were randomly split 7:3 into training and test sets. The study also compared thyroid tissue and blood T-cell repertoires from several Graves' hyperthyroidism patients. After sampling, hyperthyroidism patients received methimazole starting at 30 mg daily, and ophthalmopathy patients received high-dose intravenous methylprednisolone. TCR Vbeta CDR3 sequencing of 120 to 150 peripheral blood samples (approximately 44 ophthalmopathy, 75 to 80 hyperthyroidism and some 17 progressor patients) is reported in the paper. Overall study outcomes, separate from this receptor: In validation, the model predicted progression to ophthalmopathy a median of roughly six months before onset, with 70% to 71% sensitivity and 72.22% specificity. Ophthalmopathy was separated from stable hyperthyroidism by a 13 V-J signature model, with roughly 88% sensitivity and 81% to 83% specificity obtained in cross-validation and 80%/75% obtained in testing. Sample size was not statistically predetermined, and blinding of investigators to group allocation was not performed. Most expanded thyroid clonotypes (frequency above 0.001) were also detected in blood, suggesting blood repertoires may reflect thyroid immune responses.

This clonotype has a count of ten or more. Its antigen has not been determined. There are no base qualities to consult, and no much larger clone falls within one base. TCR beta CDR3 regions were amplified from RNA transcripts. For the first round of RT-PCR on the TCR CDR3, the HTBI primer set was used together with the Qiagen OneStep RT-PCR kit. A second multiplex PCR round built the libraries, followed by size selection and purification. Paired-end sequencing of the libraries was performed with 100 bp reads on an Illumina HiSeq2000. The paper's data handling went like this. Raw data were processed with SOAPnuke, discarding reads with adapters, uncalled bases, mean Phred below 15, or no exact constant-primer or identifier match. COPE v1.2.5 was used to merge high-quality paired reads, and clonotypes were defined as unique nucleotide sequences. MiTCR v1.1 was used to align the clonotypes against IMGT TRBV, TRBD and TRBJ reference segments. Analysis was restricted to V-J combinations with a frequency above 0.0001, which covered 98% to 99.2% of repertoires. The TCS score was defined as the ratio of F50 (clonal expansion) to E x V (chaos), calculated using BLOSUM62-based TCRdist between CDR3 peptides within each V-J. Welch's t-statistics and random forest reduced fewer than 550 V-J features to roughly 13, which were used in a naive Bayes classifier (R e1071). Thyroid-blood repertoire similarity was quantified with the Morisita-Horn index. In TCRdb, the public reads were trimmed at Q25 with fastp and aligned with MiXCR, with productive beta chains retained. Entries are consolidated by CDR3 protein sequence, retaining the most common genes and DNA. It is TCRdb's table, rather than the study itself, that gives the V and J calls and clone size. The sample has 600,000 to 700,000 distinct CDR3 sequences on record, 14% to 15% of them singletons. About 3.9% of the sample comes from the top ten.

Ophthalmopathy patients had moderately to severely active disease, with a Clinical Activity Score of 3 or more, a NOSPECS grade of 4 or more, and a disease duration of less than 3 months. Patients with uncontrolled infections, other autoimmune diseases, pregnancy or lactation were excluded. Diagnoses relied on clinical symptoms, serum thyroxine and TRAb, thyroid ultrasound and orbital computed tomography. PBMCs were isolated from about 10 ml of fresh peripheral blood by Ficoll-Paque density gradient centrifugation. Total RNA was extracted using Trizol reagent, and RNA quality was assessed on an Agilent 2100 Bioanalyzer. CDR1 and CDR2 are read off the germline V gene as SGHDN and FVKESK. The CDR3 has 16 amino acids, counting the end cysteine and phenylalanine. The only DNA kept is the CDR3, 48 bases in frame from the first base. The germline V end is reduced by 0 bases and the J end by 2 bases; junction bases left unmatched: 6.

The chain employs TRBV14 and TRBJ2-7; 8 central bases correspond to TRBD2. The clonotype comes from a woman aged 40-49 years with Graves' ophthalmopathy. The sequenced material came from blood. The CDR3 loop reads CASSQDRIAGTYEQYF. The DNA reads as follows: TGTGCCAGCAGCCAAGATCGGATAGCGGGAACCTACGAGCAGTACTTC.